This T cell receptor beta chain was captured by sequencing in a study of cytotoxic CD8 clonotypes in ibrutinib-treated CLL. Libraries were prepared by immunoSEQ multiplex PCR; TCRdb keeps only in-frame clonotypes and omits some of them. The table shows 11,000 to 15,000 clones, with about 64% occurring only once. Germline lookup yields CDR1 LNHDA and CDR2 SQIVND (reference sequence). CDR3 size: 13 residues. The V gene lost 7 bases and the J gene lost 3 bases, with 12 bases spanning the gap. This receptor was obtained from a human donor with chronic lymphocytic leukemia. The J gene is TRBJ1-2, the V gene TRBV19; D is perhaps TRBD1 (6 bases). Sequenced here: PBMCs, sampled before ibrutinib treatment. The CDR3 sequence: CASNPGVDYGYTF. CDR3 nucleotides: TGTGCCAGTAATCCAGGGGTCGACTATGGCTACACCTTC.